This is a list of T cell receptor beta chains from one sample in a study of blood T cells in healthy people across ages. TCRdb reanalysed the 5' RACE reads using MiXCR and keeps one entry per CDR3 protein. The sample has 650,000 to 800,000 distinct CDR3 sequences, roughly 44% seen once; the top ten hold around 21%. The sample consisted of blood. These receptors all stem from a man between 60 and 70 years old in good health. Each CDR3 is given with its conserved first and last residue. D genes are given only for firm matches. A row's size may be missing; if present it is once, few, many or a size class.

j_gene | abundance | v_gene | d_gene | CDR3nt | CDR3aa
TRBJ1-4 | . | TRBV11-3 | . | TGTGCCAGCAGCCAAAACCAAGGAGCAACTAATGAAAAACTGTTTTTT | CASSQNQGATNEKLFF
TRBJ2-7 | many | TRBV7-2 | . | TGTGCCAGCAGCATCAGCTACGAGCAGTACTTC | CASSISYEQYF
TRBJ1-2 | . | TRBV27 | TRBD1 | TGTGCCAGCAGTCAACAGGGGGCAGATGGCTACACCTTC | CASSQQGADGYTF
TRBJ2-4 | . | TRBV6-6 | . | TGTGCCAGCAGTAAGCTGGGACGGAGGGGTGAGCAGTACTTC | CASSKLGRRGEQYF
TRBJ2-7 | . | TRBV2 | . | TGTGCCAGTCGCGTGAGCGCAGGATCCTACGAGCAGTACTTC | CASRVSAGSYEQYF
TRBJ1-4 | . | TRBV20-1 | . | TGCAGTGCAATTCTGGGGGCGCGAAATGAAAAACTGTTTTTT | CSAILGARNEKLFF
TRBJ1-4 | . | TRBV25-1 | . | TGTGCCAGCAGTGAACTACAGGCAACTAATGAAAAACTGTTTTTT | CASSELQATNEKLFF
TRBJ1-2 | . | TRBV7-9 | . | TGTGCCAGCAGCTTACACCAGGGCAGGGACTATGGCTACACCTTC | CASSLHQGRDYGYTF
TRBJ2-1 | . | TRBV5-1 | TRBD1 | TGCGCCAGCAGCTTGGCGGCAGGGGGCAGTGAGCAGTTCTTC | CASSLAAGGSEQFF
TRBJ2-7 | . | TRBV4-3 | . | TGCGCCAGCAGCCAAGAGGAGGGGAACGAGCAGTACTTC | CASSQEEGNEQYF
TRBJ2-7 | few | TRBV28 | TRBD1 | TGTGCCAGCAGTCCCGGGGACAGGGGTATCGGCTACGAGCAGTACTTC | CASSPGDRGIGYEQYF
TRBJ2-3 | few | TRBV28 | . | TGTGCCAGCAGTTTAGCGGGGCATGTTGATACGCAGTATTTT | CASSLAGHVDTQYF
TRBJ2-3 | few | TRBV2 | . | TGTGCCAGCAGCCCCGGGGCAGGCGGGGCTTGGGATACGCAGTATTTT | CASSPGAGGAWDTQYF
TRBJ1-1 | many | TRBV5-1 | . | TGCGCCAGCAGCATCGGACCGCGCGAGAACACTGAAGCTTTCTTT | CASSIGPRENTEAFF
TRBJ1-6 | . | TRBV9 | . | TGTGCCAGCAGCGATCACAGGGCCGGGTATAATTCACCCCTCCACTTT | CASSDHRAGYNSPLHF
TRBJ2-5 | few | TRBV20-1 | TRBD2 | TGCAGTGCTAGACTCCTAGCGGGGAACCAAGAGACCCAGTACTTC | CSARLLAGNQETQYF
TRBJ2-1 | . | TRBV7-7 | TRBD1 | TGTGCCAGCAGCCACCGGGACAGGGGATTTGATCAGTTCTTC | CASSHRDRGFDQFF
TRBJ1-4 | . | TRBV25-1 | . | TGTGCCAGCAGTGAAACCCGGGGCGCTAATGAAAAACTGTTTTTT | CASSETRGANEKLFF
TRBJ2-7 | few | TRBV5-1 | TRBD2 | TGCGCCAGCAGCCTACGTGGACTAGCGGGGGGAACCGAGCAGTACTTC | CASSLRGLAGGTEQYF
TRBJ2-3 | . | TRBV10-3 | TRBD2 | TGTGCCATCACGGGGGGGCCGCCTCCAGATACGCAGTATTTT | CAITGGPPPDTQYF
TRBJ2-6 | few | TRBV20-1 | TRBD1 | TGCAGTGCTAGAGGAAACGGGGGACAGGGAGGGTCTGGGGCCAACGTCCTGACTTTC | CSARGNGGQGGSGANVLTF
TRBJ1-5 | once | TRBV12-3/TRBV12-4 | TRBD1 | TGTGCCAGCAGTTTAGGGGGGGGACAGAATCAGCCCCAGCATTTT | CASSLGGGQNQPQHF
TRBJ1-4 | once | TRBV21-1 | . | TGTGCCAGCAACAAATCCACGGACTCTAATGAAAAACTGTTTTTT | CASNKSTDSNEKLFF
TRBJ2-7 | few | TRBV12-3/TRBV12-4 | . | TGTGCCAGCAGTCGGGGTAACGGAGCCTACGAGCAGTACTTC | CASSRGNGAYEQYF
TRBJ1-4 | . | TRBV3-1 | TRBD1 | TGTGCCAGCAGCCGAGTCCAACAGGGGGCAGAGGATGAAAAACTGTTTTTT | CASSRVQQGAEDEKLFF
TRBJ1-6 | few | TRBV12-3/TRBV12-4 | . | TGTGCCAGCAGTTTCGGGACACCCCTCCACTTT | CASSFGTPLHF
TRBJ2-7 | . | TRBV28 | . | TGTGCCAGCAGTTTAACAGGGTTTAGTGTCTACGAGCAGTACTTC | CASSLTGFSVYEQYF
TRBJ2-7 | many | TRBV12-3/TRBV12-4 | . | TGTGCCAGCAAAACCGAGGGAGACGGGCAGTACTTC | CASKTEGDGQYF
TRBJ2-5 | . | TRBV7-2 | TRBD2 | TGTGCCAGCAGCCCCAAGGGACTAGCGGGGGAGACCCAGTACTTC | CASSPKGLAGETQYF
TRBJ1-1 | few | TRBV6-2/TRBV6-3 | . | TGTGCCAGCAGGGCCATCGGACAGAACACTGAAGCTTTCTTT | CASRAIGQNTEAFF
TRBJ1-2 | few | TRBV12-3/TRBV12-4 | TRBD1 | TGTGCCAGCAGTCTGACAGGGGTCCTTAACTATGGCTACACCTTC | CASSLTGVLNYGYTF
TRBJ1-6 | few | TRBV20-1 | . | TGCAGTGCTAGAGATTATGTAACAGGGAGCTCCTATAATTCACCCCTCCACTTT | CSARDYVTGSSYNSPLHF
TRBJ2-5 | . | TRBV20-1 | . | TGCAGTGCTAGAGAAGGGGTACCGGAGACCCAGTACTTC | CSAREGVPETQYF
TRBJ2-7 | . | TRBV6-2/TRBV6-3 | . | TGTGCCAGCAGCGGCCACATGATTTACGAGCAGTACTTC | CASSGHMIYEQYF
TRBJ2-2 | . | TRBV4-3 | TRBD1 | TGCGCCAGCAGCCAAGTCCTGACAGGGGCGAACACCGGGGAGCTGTTTTTT | CASSQVLTGANTGELFF
TRBJ2-7 | . | TRBV11-3 | . | TGTGCCAGCAGCTTAAGAGGGACAAGCACCTACGAGCAGTACTTC | CASSLRGTSTYEQYF
TRBJ1-2 | . | TRBV4-3 | TRBD1 | TGCGCCAGCAGCCCAAGCGGGACAGATAAGTATGGCTACACCTTC | CASSPSGTDKYGYTF
TRBJ1-2 | . | TRBV29-1 | TRBD1 | TGCAGCGTTCGAGCCTCTTCGACAGGGGTCTATGGCTACACCTTC | CSVRASSTGVYGYTF
TRBJ1-2 | . | TRBV20-1 | . | TGCAGTGCTAGAGATCTAAGTAGAGGAGGGTTAGGCTATGGCTACACCTTC | CSARDLSRGGLGYGYTF
TRBJ2-5 | . | TRBV7-2 | TRBD2 | TGTGCCAGCAGCTTGGGACTAGCGGGGCGTCAAGAGACCCAGTACTTC | CASSLGLAGRQETQYF
TRBJ2-7 | . | TRBV6-6 | . | TGTGCCAGCAGGGATGGAGGGGAACACGAGCAGTACTTC | CASRDGGEHEQYF
TRBJ1-2 | few | TRBV29-1 | . | TGCAGCGTCCCCCTGGGGGGGGGAAACTATGGCTACACCTTC | CSVPLGGGNYGYTF
TRBJ1-4 | few | TRBV28 | . | TGTGCCAGCAGTTTTCCGCGGCAGGGTGAGGAAAAACTGTTTTTT | CASSFPRQGEEKLFF
TRBJ1-2 | few | TRBV5-1 | TRBD1 | TGCGCCAGCAACCCCGGGACAGGGGCCTATGGCTACACCTTC | CASNPGTGAYGYTF
TRBJ2-7 | . | TRBV20-1 | . | TGCAGTGCTATGACCCTCGACCGGTTTTCGGAGTACTTC | CSAMTLDRFSEYF
TRBJ1-1 | few | TRBV7-9 | . | TGTGCCAGCAGTCAGGTCGGGGCTGAAGCTTTCTTT | CASSQVGAEAFF
TRBJ1-2 | . | TRBV6-2/TRBV6-3 | . | TGTGCCAGCAGTTACTCGGGACGACGGGGCGGTGGCTACACCTTC | CASSYSGRRGGGYTF
TRBJ1-2 | few | TRBV2 | . | TGTGCCAGCAGTGAAAGGGCTCGGGCAAACCAAGGCTACACCTTC | CASSERARANQGYTF
TRBJ2-5 | few | TRBV10-1 | . | TGCGCCAGCAGTGATGGTAGCGCGGGGGAGACCCAGTACTTC | CASSDGSAGETQYF
TRBJ2-7 | . | TRBV28 | . | TGTGCCAGCAGTGCCAGAGGTGTAGGCGAGCAGTACTTC | CASSARGVGEQYF
TRBJ2-1 | once | TRBV6-2/TRBV6-3 | . | TGTGCCAGCAGTACCCGAGGAGCCTCCTACAATGAGCAGTTCTTC | CASSTRGASYNEQFF
TRBJ2-7 | . | TRBV7-8 | . | TGTGCCAGCAGCTTAGGAGCCGGACCCCACTACGAGCAGTACTTC | CASSLGAGPHYEQYF